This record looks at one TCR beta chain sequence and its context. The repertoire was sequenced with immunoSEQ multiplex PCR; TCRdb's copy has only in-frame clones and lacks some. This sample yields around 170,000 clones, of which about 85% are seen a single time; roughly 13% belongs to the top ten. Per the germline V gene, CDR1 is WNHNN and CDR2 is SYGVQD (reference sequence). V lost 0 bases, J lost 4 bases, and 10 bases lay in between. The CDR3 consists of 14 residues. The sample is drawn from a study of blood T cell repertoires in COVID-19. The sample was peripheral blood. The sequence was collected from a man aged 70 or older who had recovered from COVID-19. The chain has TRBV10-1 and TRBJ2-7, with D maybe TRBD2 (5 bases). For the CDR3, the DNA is TGCGCCAGCAGTGAGTCGAGGCGGACTTACGAGCAGTACTTC. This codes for CASSESRRTYEQYF.